This section outlines one T cell receptor (beta chain) sequence together with its context. These data are taken from a study of metastatic and nonmetastatic thyroid tumors. Study details: A comparison of repertoires was made across blood and tumor or nodule tissue from malignant and benign thyroid patients.

Not a single patient had been given any form of treatment at any point before undergoing thyroid surgery. Looked up from germline, CDR1 is DFQATT and CDR2 is SNEGSKA (reference sequence). V lost 6 bases, J lost 1 base, and 14 bases stayed unmatched. The CDR3 runs 16 residues. TCRdb re-called the PCR reads via MiXCR. The table lists roughly 8,000 clones, around a third of them singletons. The receptor comes from a female donor with papillary thyroid cancer or a benign thyroid nodule (not recorded which). Some clones in this sample may be carry-over from other donors' samples. Sequenced material: tumor tissue. The rearrangement joins TRBV20-1 to TRBJ1-1; 7 nucleotides match TRBD1. CDR3 in amino acids: CSAECRGAVGNTEAFF. The DNA of the CDR3 is TGCAGTGCAGAATGCAGGGGGGCGGTGGGGAACACTGAAGCTTTCTTT.